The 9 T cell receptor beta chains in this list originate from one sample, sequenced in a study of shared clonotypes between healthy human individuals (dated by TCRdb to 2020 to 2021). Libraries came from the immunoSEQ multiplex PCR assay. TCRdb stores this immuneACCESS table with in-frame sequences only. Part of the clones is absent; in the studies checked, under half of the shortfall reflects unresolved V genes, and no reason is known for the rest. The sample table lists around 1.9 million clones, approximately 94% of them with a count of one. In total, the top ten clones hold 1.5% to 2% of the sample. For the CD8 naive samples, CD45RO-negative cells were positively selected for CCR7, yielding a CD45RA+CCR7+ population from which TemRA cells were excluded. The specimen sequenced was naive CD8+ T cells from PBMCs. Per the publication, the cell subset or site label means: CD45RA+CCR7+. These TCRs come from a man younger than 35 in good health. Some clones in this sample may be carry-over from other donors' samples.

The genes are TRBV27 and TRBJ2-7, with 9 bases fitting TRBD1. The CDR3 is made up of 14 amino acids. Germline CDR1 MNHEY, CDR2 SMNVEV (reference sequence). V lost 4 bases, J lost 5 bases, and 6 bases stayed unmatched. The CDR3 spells CASSSNRGLDEQYF. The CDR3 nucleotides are TGTGCCAGCAGTTCAAACAGGGGGCTGGACGAGCAGTACTTC.

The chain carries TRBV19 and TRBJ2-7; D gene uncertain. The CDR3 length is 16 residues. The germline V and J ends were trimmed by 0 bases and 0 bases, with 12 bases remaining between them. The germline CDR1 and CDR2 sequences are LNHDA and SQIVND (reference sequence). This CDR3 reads CASSIDLQPRSYEQYF. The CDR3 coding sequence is TGTGCCAGTAGTATAGATCTCCAGCCTCGCTCCTACGAGCAGTACTTC.

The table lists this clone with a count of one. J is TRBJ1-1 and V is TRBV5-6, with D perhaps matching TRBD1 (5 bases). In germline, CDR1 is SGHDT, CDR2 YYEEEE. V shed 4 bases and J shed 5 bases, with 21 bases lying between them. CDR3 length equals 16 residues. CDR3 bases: TGTGCCAGCAGCGGCCCCTCAGGAGGGGCGCGGACTGAAGCTTTCTTT. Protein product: CASSGPSGGARTEAFF.

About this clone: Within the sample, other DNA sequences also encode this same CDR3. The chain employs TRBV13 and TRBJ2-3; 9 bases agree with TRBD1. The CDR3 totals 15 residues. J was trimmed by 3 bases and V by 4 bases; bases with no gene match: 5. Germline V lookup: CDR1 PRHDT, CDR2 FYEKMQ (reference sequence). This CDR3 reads CASSSPGQGTDTQYF. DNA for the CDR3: TGTGCCAGCAGCTCCCCCGGACAGGGGACAGATACGCAGTATTTT.

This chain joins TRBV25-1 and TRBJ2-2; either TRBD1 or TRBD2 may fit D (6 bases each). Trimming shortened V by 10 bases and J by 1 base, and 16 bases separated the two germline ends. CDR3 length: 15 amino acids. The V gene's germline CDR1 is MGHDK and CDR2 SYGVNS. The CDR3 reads CATKVGGGNTGELFF. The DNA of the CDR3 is TGTGCCACCAAGGTAGGGGGAGGGAACACCGGGGAGCTGTTTTTT.

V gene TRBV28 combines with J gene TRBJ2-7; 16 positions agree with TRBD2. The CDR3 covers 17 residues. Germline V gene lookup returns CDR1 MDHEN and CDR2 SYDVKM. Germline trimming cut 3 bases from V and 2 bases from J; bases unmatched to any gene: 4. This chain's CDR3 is CASSFGTSGRVTYEQYF. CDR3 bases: TGTGCCAGCAGTTTCGGGACTAGCGGGAGGGTCACCTACGAGCAGTACTTC.

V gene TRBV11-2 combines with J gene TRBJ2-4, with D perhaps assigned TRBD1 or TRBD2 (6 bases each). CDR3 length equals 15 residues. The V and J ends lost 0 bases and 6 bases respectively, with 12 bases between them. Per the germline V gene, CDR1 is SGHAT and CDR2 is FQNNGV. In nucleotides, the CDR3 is TGTGCCAGCAGCTTAGAAAGGGGGGCTGGAAACATTCAGTACTTC. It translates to CASSLERGAGNIQYF.

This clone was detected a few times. CDR3 amino acids: CASSFTRDRFNQPQHF. As DNA, the CDR3 is TGTGCCAGCAGTTTTACCCGGGACAGGTTTAATCAGCCCCAGCATTTT. This chain links TRBV27 with TRBJ1-5, with TRBD1 identical over 8 bases. The V segment lost 3 bases and the J segment 4 bases; nucleotides outside the gene matches: 8. CDR1 and CDR2 (germline): MNHEY, SMNVEV (reference sequence). The CDR3 has 16 amino acids.

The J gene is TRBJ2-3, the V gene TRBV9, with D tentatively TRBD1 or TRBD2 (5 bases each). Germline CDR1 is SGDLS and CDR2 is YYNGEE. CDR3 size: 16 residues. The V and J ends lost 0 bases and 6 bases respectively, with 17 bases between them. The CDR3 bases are TGTGCCAGCAGCGTAGGGGACGGGATCTGGGGGGATACGCAGTATTTT. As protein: CASSVGDGIWGDTQYF.